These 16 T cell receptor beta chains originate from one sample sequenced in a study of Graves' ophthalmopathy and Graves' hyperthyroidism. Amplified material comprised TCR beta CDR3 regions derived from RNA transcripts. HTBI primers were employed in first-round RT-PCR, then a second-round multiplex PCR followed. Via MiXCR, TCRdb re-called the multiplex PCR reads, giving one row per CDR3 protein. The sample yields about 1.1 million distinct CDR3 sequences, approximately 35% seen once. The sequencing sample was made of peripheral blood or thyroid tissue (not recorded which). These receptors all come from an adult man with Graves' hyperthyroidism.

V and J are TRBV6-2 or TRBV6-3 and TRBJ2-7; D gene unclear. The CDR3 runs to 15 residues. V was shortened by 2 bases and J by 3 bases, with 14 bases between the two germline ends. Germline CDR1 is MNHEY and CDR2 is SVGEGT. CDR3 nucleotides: TGTGCCAGCAGTTACCGAAGAGACGGGTACTACGAGCAGTACTTC. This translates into CASSYRRDGYYEQYF.

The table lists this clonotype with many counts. In nucleotides, the CDR3 is TGTGCCAGCAGCTCCAGGACAGTTTCTCGGGAAGGCTACACCTTC. It translates to CASSSRTVSREGYTF. V is TRBV7-2 and J is TRBJ1-2; possible D gene TRBD1, 6 bases. CDR3 size: 15 residues. In germline, CDR1 is SGHTA, CDR2 FQGNSA. Trimming left V 4 bases short and J 8 bases short, with 20 bases between.

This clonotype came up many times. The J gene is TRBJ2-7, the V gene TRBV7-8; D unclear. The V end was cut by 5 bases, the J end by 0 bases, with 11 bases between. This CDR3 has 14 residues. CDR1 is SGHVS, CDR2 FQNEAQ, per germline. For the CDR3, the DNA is TGTGCCAGCAGCGTCGGGCAGGTCTCCTACGAGCAGTACTTC. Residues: CASSVGQVSYEQYF.

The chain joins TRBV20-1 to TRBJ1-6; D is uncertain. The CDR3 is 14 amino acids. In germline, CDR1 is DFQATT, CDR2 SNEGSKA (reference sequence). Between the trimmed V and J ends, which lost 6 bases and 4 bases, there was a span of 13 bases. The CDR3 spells CSAPEGDYNSPLHF. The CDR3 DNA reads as TGCAGTGCCCCCGAGGGAGATTATAATTCACCCCTCCACTTT.

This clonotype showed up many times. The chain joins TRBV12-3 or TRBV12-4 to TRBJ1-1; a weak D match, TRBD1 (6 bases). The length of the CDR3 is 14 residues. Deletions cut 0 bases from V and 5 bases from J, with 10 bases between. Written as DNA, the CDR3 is TGTGCCAGCAGTTTAGCGGGGGGGCGAACTGAAGCTTTCTTT. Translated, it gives CASSLAGGRTEAFF.

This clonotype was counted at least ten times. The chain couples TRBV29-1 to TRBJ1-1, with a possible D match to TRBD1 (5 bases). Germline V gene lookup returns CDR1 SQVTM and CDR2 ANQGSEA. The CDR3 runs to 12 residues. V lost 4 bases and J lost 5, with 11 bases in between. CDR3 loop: CSVVRAGTEAFF. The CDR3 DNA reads TGCAGCGTTGTCAGGGCGGGTACTGAAGCTTTCTTT.

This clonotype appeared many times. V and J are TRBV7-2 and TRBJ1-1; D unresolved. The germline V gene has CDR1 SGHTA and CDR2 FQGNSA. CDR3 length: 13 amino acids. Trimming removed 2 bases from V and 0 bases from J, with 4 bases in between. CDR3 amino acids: CASSLSLNTEAFF. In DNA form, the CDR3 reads TGTGCCAGCAGCTTATCACTGAACACTGAAGCTTTCTTT. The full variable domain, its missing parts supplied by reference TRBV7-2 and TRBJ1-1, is GAGVSQSPSNKVTEKGKDVELRCDPISGHTALYWYRQSLGQGLEFLIYFQGNSAPDKSGLPSDRFSAERTGGSVSTLTIQRTQQEDSAVYLCASSLSLNTEAFFGQGTRLTVV.

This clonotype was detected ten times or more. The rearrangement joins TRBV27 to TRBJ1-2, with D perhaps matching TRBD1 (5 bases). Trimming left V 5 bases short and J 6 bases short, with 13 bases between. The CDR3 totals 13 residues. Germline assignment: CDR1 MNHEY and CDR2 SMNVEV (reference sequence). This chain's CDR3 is CASSRAGRDGYTF. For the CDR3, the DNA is TGTGCCAGCAGTCGGGCAGGGAGGGATGGCTACACCTTC.

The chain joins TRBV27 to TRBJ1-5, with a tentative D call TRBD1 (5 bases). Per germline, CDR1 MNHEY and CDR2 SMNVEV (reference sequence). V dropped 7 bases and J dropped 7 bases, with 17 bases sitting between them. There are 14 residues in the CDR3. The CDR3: CASNPRGGGQPQHF. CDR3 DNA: TGTGCCAGCAATCCCCGGGGGGGGGGACAGCCCCAGCATTTT.

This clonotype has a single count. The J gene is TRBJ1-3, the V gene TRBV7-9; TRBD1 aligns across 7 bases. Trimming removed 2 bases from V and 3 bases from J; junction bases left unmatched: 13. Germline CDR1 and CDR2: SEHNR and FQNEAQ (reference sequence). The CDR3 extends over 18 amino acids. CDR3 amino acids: CASSLNTYQGGSGNTIYF. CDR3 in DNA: TGTGCCAGCAGCTTAAATACTTACCAGGGGGGTAGTGGAAACACCATATATTTT.

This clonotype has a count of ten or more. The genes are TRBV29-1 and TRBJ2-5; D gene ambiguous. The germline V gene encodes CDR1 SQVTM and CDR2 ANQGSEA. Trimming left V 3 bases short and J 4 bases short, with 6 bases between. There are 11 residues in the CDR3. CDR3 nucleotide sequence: TGCAGCGTTGAGGCCCCAGAGACCCAGTACTTC. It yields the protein CSVEAPETQYF.

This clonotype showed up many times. The CDR3: CAISESTSGSSGELFF. The CDR3 nucleotides are TGTGCCATCAGTGAGTCTACTAGCGGGAGCTCCGGGGAGCTGTTTTTT. The chain is built from TRBV10-3 and TRBJ2-2; TRBD2 agrees at 11 bases. This CDR3 contains 16 residues. Per germline, CDR1 ENHRY and CDR2 SYGVKD. After removal of 0 bases from V and 6 bases from J, the junction contained 3 bases not matched to a gene.

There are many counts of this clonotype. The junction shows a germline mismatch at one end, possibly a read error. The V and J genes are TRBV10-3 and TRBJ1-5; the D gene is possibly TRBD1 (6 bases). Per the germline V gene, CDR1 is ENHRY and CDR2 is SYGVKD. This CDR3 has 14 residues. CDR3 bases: TGTGCCAGCAGTTACGGGGGGCCAGGGCAGCCCCAGCATTTT. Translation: CASSYGGPGQPQHF.

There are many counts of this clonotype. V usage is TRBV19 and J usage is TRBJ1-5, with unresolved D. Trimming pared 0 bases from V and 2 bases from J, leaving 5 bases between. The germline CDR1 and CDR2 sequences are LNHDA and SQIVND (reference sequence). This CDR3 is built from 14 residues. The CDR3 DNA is TGTGCCAGTAGTATAGAGATTCGCAATCAGCCCCAGCATTTT. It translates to CASSIEIRNQPQHF.

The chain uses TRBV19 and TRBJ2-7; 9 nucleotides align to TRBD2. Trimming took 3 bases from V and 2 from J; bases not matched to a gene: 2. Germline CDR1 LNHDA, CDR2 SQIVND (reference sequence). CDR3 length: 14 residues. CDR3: CASSISGRTYEQYF. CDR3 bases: TGTGCCAGTAGTATTAGCGGGAGAACCTACGAGCAGTACTTC.

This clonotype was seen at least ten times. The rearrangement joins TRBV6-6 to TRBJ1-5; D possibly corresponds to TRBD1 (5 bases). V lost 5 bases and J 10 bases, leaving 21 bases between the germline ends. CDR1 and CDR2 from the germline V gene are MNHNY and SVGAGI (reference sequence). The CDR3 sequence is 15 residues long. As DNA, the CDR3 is TGTGCCAGCAGTGATACAGGTACCACAATCAGCCCCCAGCATTTT. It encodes CASSDTGTTISPQHF.